This TCR beta chain was obtained from a study of cytomegalovirus exposure and HLA in healthy donors. Study-wide results and limits: Later examination showed HLA-associated TCR beta chains had greater clonal expansion than equally common others. Researchers counted around 180 TCR beta chains as cytomegalovirus-associated. By a later analysis, the bulk of CMV-associated TCR beta chains appeared HLA-restricted.

Researchers ran the PCR with 60 Vbeta and 13 Jbeta primers. Profiled with immunoSEQ multiplex PCR; TCRdb holds only in-frame clones, not every one. Of some 110,000 clones listed, 79% are singletons. Healthy individuals who donated bone marrow served as the donors. The CDR3 has 14 amino acids. Trimming stripped 4 bases from V and 0 bases from J, with 10 bases between. From germline, CDR1 is SGHRS and CDR2 YFSETQ. This clone was counted a few times. Its target is unknown. The same CDR3 arises from other DNA sequences in this sample as well. Sequencing was done on a sample of PBMCs. The J gene is TRBJ1-1, the V gene TRBV5-1; TRBD1 might be the D (6 bases). This clonotype was obtained from a woman younger than 35 in good health and CMV-seropositive. CDR3 nucleotide sequence: TGCGCCAGCAGCCTCACAGGGCTGAACACTGAAGCTTTCTTT. Residues: CASSLTGLNTEAFF.